Below, 23 T cell receptor beta chains from the same sample are listed, as sequenced in a study of blood T cell repertoires in COVID-19. Generated by immunoSEQ multiplex PCR, the TCRdb table keeps only in-frame clones and is missing some. The sample records roughly 290,000 clones, 90% being singletons. Sequenced input: PBMCs or T cells enriched from blood (not recorded which). These receptors were taken from a woman aged 18-35 years with acute COVID-19.

The chain is built from TRBV11-3 and TRBJ2-3, with 8 bases identical to TRBD1. The trim removed 6 bases at V and 9 bases at J, leaving 8 bases unmatched. CDR3 size: 13 residues. The germline V gene encodes CDR1 SGHNT and CDR2 YENEEA. The CDR3 DNA reads as TGTGCCAGCAGTCCTCCGGGACAGGAGACGCAGTATTTT. Translated, it gives CASSPPGQETQYF.

This clone was picked up one time. This sequence joins TRBV7-8 and TRBJ2-7; 7 nucleotides agree with TRBD2. The V and J ends lost 5 bases and 0 bases, in that order; junction bases with no gene match: 7. CDR1 is SGHVS and CDR2 is FQNEAQ in the germline V gene. This CDR3 spans 15 amino acids. For the CDR3, the DNA is TGTGCCAGCAGCGCAAAGGGCGGGAGCTCCTACGAGCAGTACTTC. Translating gives CASSAKGGSSYEQYF.

The V call is TRBV7-2, the J call TRBJ2-5, with D possibly being TRBD2 (5 bases). CDR3 length equals 15 residues. CDR1 is SGHTA, CDR2 FQGNSA, per germline. With 2 bases removed from V and 1 base from J, the gap between germline ends came to 11 bases. DNA for the CDR3: TGTGCCAGCAGCTTATCCGGCGGGCCCCAAGAGACCCAGTACTTC. As protein: CASSLSGGPQETQYF. Full variable domain (remainder filled in from reference TRBV7-2 and TRBJ2-5): GAGVSQSPSNKVTEKGKDVELRCDPISGHTALYWYRQSLGQGLEFLIYFQGNSAPDKSGLPSDRFSAERTGGSVSTLTIQRTQQEDSAVYLCASSLSGGPQETQYFGPGTRLLVL.

This chain uses TRBV19 with TRBJ2-2, with a weak D call TRBD2 (5 bases). In germline, CDR1 is LNHDA, CDR2 SQIVND (reference sequence). V lost 7 bases and J 5 bases, leaving 23 bases between the germline ends. This CDR3 comprises 17 residues. The CDR3 coding sequence is TGTGCCAGTAAAAGCCGCACTAGTACACCTAAGACCGGGGAGCTGTTTTTT. As protein: CASKSRTSTPKTGELFF.

CDR3 sequence: CASSPQGYVQYF. The CDR3 DNA reads as TGTGCCAGCAGCCCACAGGGGTATGTGCAGTATTTT. V and J are TRBV12-3 or TRBV12-4 and TRBJ2-3; 7 positions agree with TRBD1. Trimming removed 6 bases from V and 11 bases from J; junction bases left unmatched: 8. The length of the CDR3 is 12 residues.

The chain links TRBV27 to TRBJ2-3, with D perhaps TRBD2 (6 bases). This CDR3 contains 12 residues. V lost 6 bases and J lost 6, with 10 bases in between. The V gene's germline CDR1 is MNHEY and CDR2 SMNVEV (reference sequence). The chain's CDR3 is CASSKGRDTQYF. CDR3 nucleotide sequence: TGTGCCAGCAGCAAAGGGAGGGATACGCAGTATTTT.

The gene calls are TRBV28 and TRBJ1-5; D not resolved. The germline gives CDR1 MDHEN, CDR2 SYDVKM. The CDR3 runs 14 residues. The V and J ends lost 8 bases and 0 bases respectively, with 11 bases between them. The CDR3 DNA reads as TGTGCCAGCTTTTCCCCCTATAGCAATCAGCCCCAGCATTTT. Translated: CASFSPYSNQPQHF.

The V and J genes are TRBV4-2 and TRBJ2-5; 10 bases match TRBD2. J was trimmed by 0 bases and V by 0 bases; bases with no gene match: 4. Germline V gene sequence: CDR1 LGHNA, CDR2 YNFKEQ. This CDR3 has 17 amino acids. CDR3 sequence: CASSQERTSGYQETQYF. The CDR3 DNA reads TGTGCCAGCAGCCAAGAAAGGACTAGCGGATACCAAGAGACCCAGTACTTC.

The chain is built from TRBV30 and TRBJ2-7, with a possible D match to TRBD1 (6 bases). CDR1 is GTSNPN and CDR2 is SVGIG in the germline V gene (reference sequence). Trimming left V 1 base short and J 3 bases short, with 13 bases between. The CDR3 covers 14 residues. The CDR3 coding sequence is TGTGCCTGGAGTGCGGGCAGGGGCTTCTACGAGCAGTACTTC. This codes for CAWSAGRGFYEQYF.

The chain employs TRBV2 and TRBJ2-1; a weak D match, TRBD2 (6 bases). The CDR3 contains 16 residues. V lost 4 bases and J lost 3, with 16 bases in between. The germline CDR1 and CDR2 sequences are SNHLY and FYNNEI. CDR3 in amino acids: CASSASSARGYNEQFF. The CDR3 DNA reads as TGTGCCAGCAGTGCCTCTAGCGCAAGAGGCTACAATGAGCAGTTCTTC.

This sequence joins TRBV5-1 and TRBJ2-1; TRBD2 agrees at 11 bases. Germline assignment: CDR1 SGHRS and CDR2 YFSETQ. With 2 bases clipped from V and 4 bases from J, the junction kept 11 bases outside the gene matches. The CDR3 totals 18 residues. The CDR3 region is CASSLQQLAGGPYNEQFF. CDR3 DNA sequence: TGCGCCAGCAGCTTACAACAATTAGCGGGAGGGCCATACAATGAGCAGTTCTTC.

Notes on this clone: The limits of the CDR3 on the DNA are not certain, so only TCRdb's listed CDR3 is given. The chain combines TRBV7-5 with TRBJ1-2; the D call in the table, TRBD1, was not verified against the DNA. TRBV7-5 is a known pseudogene. The CDR3 is 14 amino acids in total, end residues counted. The CDR3 loop reads CVRSLVGSGNGYTF.

In regard to this clone: Compared with germline, one end of the junction differs, possibly owing to a read error. The CDR3 region is CASLALDSDNEQFF. CDR3 bases: TGTGCCAGCTTAGCTTTAGACTCCGACAATGAGCAGTTCTTC. The V gene is TRBV2, the J gene TRBJ2-1, with D uncertain. The V gene's germline CDR1 is SNHLY and CDR2 FYNNEI. This CDR3 is built from 14 residues.

The chain employs TRBV7-2 and TRBJ2-3; D is unclear. The V end lost 2 bases, the J end lost 0 bases, and 9 bases lay between the germline ends. CDR1 and CDR2 from the germline V gene are SGHTA and FQGNSA. The length of the CDR3 is 15 residues. CDR3 residues: CASSLIAESTDTQYF. The CDR3 DNA follows: TGTGCCAGCAGCTTAATTGCAGAAAGCACAGATACGCAGTATTTT. The full variable domain, its missing parts supplied by reference TRBV7-2 and TRBJ2-3, is GAGVSQSPSNKVTEKGKDVELRCDPISGHTALYWYRQSLGQGLEFLIYFQGNSAPDKSGLPSDRFSAERTGGSVSTLTIQRTQQEDSAVYLCASSLIAESTDTQYFGPGTRLTVL.

V is TRBV5-4 and J is TRBJ2-3; D is uncertain. The V gene lost 1 base and the J gene lost 0 bases, with 9 bases spanning the gap. Germline CDR1 reads SGHNT; CDR2 reads YYREEE (reference sequence). CDR3 size: 15 residues. Here the CDR3 reads CASSLFQISTDTQYF. CDR3 DNA sequence: TGTGCCAGCAGCTTGTTTCAGATAAGCACAGATACGCAGTATTTT.

J is TRBJ2-3 and V is TRBV28; TRBD1 agrees at 7 bases. Germline V gene data show CDR1 as MDHEN and CDR2 as SYDVKM. V dropped 2 bases and J dropped 6; count of bases not matched to a gene: 8. The CDR3 has 15 residues. The CDR3 is CASSLRPTGEDTQYF. DNA of the CDR3: TGTGCCAGCAGTTTAAGACCCACAGGGGAGGATACGCAGTATTTT. Supplemented by reference TRBV28 and TRBJ2-3, the full variable domain reads DVKVTQSSRYLVKRTGEKVFLECVQDMDHENMFWYRQDPGLGLRLIYFSYDVKMKEKGDIPEGYSVSREKKERFSLILESASTNQTSMYLCASSLRPTGEDTQYFGPGTRLTVL.

J is TRBJ2-7 and V is TRBV7-9, with 7 bases aligning to TRBD2. Germline-derived CDR1 and CDR2 are SEHNR and FQNEAQ (reference sequence). Germline trimming cut 5 bases from V and 5 bases from J; bases unmatched to any gene: 6. The CDR3 spans 13 residues. CDR3 sequence: CASSPTSADEQYF. The CDR3 DNA follows: TGTGCCAGCAGCCCCACTAGCGCAGACGAGCAGTACTTC.

The V call is TRBV7-9, the J call TRBJ2-5; D unclear. V lost 4 bases, J lost 5 bases, and 14 bases lay in between. The CDR3 is 14 amino acids. Germline CDR1 reads SEHNR; CDR2 reads FQNEAQ (reference sequence). The CDR3 DNA is TGTGCCAGCAGCTCGACAAATTCGGTGGAGACCCAGTACTTC. This sequence encodes CASSSTNSVETQYF.

About this clone: One junction end does not reproduce the germline sequence, and a read error may be involved. V gene TRBV7-7 combines with J gene TRBJ1-1; 9 bases map to TRBD1. Germline values: CDR1 SSHAT, CDR2 FNYEAQ (reference sequence). The CDR3 is 13 residues long. This chain's CDR3 is CASSFGDRAEAFF. The CDR3, as DNA: TGTGCTAGCAGCTTTGGGGACAGGGCTGAAGCTTTCTTT. Complete variable domain (other parts from reference TRBV7-7 and TRBJ1-1): GAGVSQSPRYKVTKRGQDVTLRCDPISSHATLYWYQQALGQGPEFLTYFNYEAQPDKSGLPSDRFSAERPEGSISTLTIQRTEQRDSAMYRCASSFGDRAEAFFGQGTRLTVV.

The chain has TRBV28 and TRBJ1-1; perhaps TRBD1 as D (5 bases). The V end was cut by 8 bases, the J end by 1 base, with 20 bases between. Germline CDR1 MDHEN, CDR2 SYDVKM. The CDR3 has 16 residues. The CDR3 sequence: CASLTPGLEKNTEAFF. CDR3 nucleotides: TGTGCCAGCCTTACCCCGGGACTGGAAAAGAACACTGAAGCTTTCTTT.

V is TRBV7-3 and J is TRBJ2-1; 8 bases agree with TRBD2. Germline lookup yields CDR1 SGHTA and CDR2 FQGTGA. The CDR3 runs 16 residues. V shed 3 bases and J 7 bases; nucleotides not matched to a gene: 11. CDR3 sequence reads: CASSLKTGTRKNEQFF. The DNA of the CDR3 is TGTGCCAGCAGCTTGAAAACCGGGACTAGAAAAAATGAGCAGTTCTTC.

The rearrangement uses TRBV28 and TRBJ1-2, with D possibly being TRBD1 (5 bases). Germline V gene data show CDR1 as MDHEN and CDR2 as SYDVKM. The CDR3 contains 15 residues. The germline V and J ends were trimmed by 9 bases and 3 bases, with 20 bases remaining between them. CDR3 region: CASLQHQGEDYGYTF. The CDR3 coding sequence is TGTGCCAGTCTCCAGCACCAGGGCGAGGACTATGGCTACACCTTC.

About this clone: Other DNA sequences within the sample encode an identical CDR3. The CDR3 DNA is TGCGCCAGCAGCCCCGGGCTAGCGGTATACAATGAGCAGTTCTTC. This encodes CASSPGLAVYNEQFF. The chain employs TRBV4-3 and TRBJ2-1; 7 nucleotides line up with TRBD2. Trimming took 4 bases from V and 4 from J; bases not matched to a gene: 7. Germline assignment: CDR1 LGHNA and CDR2 YSLEER. CDR3 length equals 15 residues.